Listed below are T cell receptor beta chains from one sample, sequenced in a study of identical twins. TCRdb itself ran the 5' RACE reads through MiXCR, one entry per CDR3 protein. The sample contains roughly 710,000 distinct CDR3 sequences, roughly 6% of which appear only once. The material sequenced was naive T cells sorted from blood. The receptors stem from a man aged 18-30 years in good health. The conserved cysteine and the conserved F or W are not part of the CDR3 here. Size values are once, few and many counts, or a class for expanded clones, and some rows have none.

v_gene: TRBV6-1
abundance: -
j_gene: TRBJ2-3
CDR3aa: ASSTDRGRTDTQY

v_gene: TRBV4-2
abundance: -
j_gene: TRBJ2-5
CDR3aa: ASSHGTSGRSRETQY

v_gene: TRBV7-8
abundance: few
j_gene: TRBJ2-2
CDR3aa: ASSLDRTGENTGELF

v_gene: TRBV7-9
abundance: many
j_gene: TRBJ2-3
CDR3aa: ASSFQRGTQY

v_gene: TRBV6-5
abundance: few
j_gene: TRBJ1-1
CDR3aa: ASSYSAQGGTEAF

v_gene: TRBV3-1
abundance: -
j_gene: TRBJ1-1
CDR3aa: ASSQGQPNTEAF

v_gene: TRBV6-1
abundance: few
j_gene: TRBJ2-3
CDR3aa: ASSQGIVTDTQY

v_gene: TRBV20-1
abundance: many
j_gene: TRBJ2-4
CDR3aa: SASLHIAGEAVIQY

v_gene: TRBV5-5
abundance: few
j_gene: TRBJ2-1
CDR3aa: ASSLAGLAGPSYNEQF

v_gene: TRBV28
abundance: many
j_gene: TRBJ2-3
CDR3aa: ASSAGRNTQY

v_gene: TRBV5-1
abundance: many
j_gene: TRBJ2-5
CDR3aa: ASSGGTGLQETQY

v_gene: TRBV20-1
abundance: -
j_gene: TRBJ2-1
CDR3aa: SARFSGGNEQF

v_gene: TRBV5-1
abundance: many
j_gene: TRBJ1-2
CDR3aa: ASSLASEDGYT

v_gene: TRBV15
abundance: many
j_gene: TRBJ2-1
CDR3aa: ATATREAEQF

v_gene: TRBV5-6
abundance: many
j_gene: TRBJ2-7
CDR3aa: ASSSTPADYEQY

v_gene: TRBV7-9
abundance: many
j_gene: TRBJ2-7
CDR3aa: ASSLEGHYEQY

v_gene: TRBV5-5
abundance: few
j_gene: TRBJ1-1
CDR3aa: ASSSGLANTEAF

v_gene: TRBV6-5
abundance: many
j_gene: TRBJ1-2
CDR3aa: ASSYSRRVGYGYT

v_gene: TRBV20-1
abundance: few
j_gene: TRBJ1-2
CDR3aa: SARRGEIYGYT

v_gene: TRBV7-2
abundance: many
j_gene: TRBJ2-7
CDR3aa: ASSQGAGENYEQY

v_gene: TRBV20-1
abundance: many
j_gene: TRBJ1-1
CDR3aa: SAWVGGGEAF

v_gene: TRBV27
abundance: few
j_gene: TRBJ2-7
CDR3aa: ASSPLGGPYEQY

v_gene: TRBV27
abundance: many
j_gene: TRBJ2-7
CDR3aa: ASGLGGYYEQY